These 6 T cell receptor beta chains share one sample of origin, sequenced in a study of blood T cell repertoires in COVID-19. Here immunoSEQ multiplex PCR was the method, and the copy in TCRdb shows in-frame clones only, minus some. The sample lists more than 30,000 clones, 85% to 90% seen once, with under 30% in the top ten. The specimen sequenced was peripheral blood. These TCRs come from a man aged 50-60 years with active or convalescent COVID-19.

The V and J genes are TRBV18 and TRBJ1-1; D ambiguous. Trimming took 0 bases from V and 3 from J, leaving 17 bases between them. The CDR3 covers 17 residues. CDR1 and CDR2 (germline): KGHSH, LQKENI. The CDR3 protein is CASSPPSGRNMDTEAFF. CDR3 DNA: TGTGCCAGCTCACCACCTTCAGGAAGGAATATGGACACTGAAGCTTTCTTT.

The chain recombines TRBV29-1 with TRBJ2-2, with 10 bases aligning to TRBD1. CDR1 and CDR2 from the germline V gene are SQVTM and ANQGSEA. This CDR3 is built from 12 residues. The V segment lost 7 bases and the J segment 6 bases; nucleotides outside the gene matches: 2. CDR3 DNA: TGCAGCGCTGGGACAGGGGCCGGGGAGCTGTTTTTT. This codes for CSAGTGAGELFF.

This chain joins TRBV10-3 and TRBJ1-5, with 8 positions matching TRBD1. The CDR3 has 15 amino acids. The V gene's germline CDR1 is ENHRY and CDR2 SYGVKD. J was trimmed by 0 bases and V by 6 bases; bases with no gene match: 4. CDR3 DNA sequence: TGTGCCATCAGGGAGGACAGGGATAGCAATCAGCCCCAGCATTTT. Amino acid sequence: CAIREDRDSNQPQHF.

The table lists this clone with many counts. V is TRBV5-6 and J is TRBJ2-7; D is unresolved. The CDR3 runs 13 residues. Germline CDR1 is SGHDT and CDR2 is YYEEEE. Trimming removed 2 bases from V and 5 bases from J, with 11 bases in between. CDR3 amino acids: CASSLPSVDEQYV. The CDR3 DNA is TGTGCCAGCAGCTTACCCTCCGTAGACGAGCAGTACGTC.

This clone was seen just once. The V gene is TRBV28, the J gene TRBJ1-1, with D possibly TRBD1 on 6 matching bases. The CDR3 has 15 amino acids. Germline-derived CDR1 and CDR2 are MDHEN and SYDVKM. The V end was cut by 7 bases, the J end by 3 bases, with 18 bases between. The CDR3: CASIQLQGPDTEAFF. CDR3 bases: TGTGCCAGCATCCAACTACAGGGCCCAGACACTGAAGCTTTCTTT.

With respect to this clone: No DNA is shown, since the ends of the CDR3 on it are uncertain; the CDR3 is the one TCRdb lists. This chain joins TRBV21-1 and TRBJ1-5; TRBD1 reflects the table's D call only, with no check against the DNA. TRBV21-1 is deemed a pseudogene. The CDR3 length is 17 residues, termini included. The CDR3 reads CASSKVQGYACNQPQHF.